This passage covers 18 T cell receptor beta chains from one sample sequenced in a study of response to subunit inactivated influenza vaccine. Each CDR3 protein is one row after TCRdb ran MiXCR on the RT-PCR reads. This sample has roughly 540,000 distinct CDR3 sequences; 20% to 25% occur once, and the top ten carry about 2.8%. The data were also submitted as part of a second study, on T cells expressing NK-cell markers. According to that study: It was by 5'RACE template switching with UMIs that TCR beta cDNA was made.

The specimen comprised CD4+ T cells sorted from PBMCs, sampled roughly 12 days after vaccination. Receptor source: a man aged 50 to 60 who received an inactivated influenza vaccine.

This chain links TRBV4-3 with TRBJ2-2; D perhaps matches TRBD1 (5 bases). CDR3 length: 15 amino acids. Looked up from germline, CDR1 is LGHNA and CDR2 is YSLEER. Trimming cost V 3 bases and J 7 bases, with 15 bases left between them. The CDR3 DNA reads as TGCGCCAGCAGCCACCAGTTAGCTAGGGGCGGGGAGCTGTTTTTT. Protein: CASSHQLARGGELFF.

This rearrangement joins TRBV27 to TRBJ2-2; 9 bases line up with TRBD2. Trimming at V came to 8 bases and at J to 5 bases, leaving 6 bases not matched to a gene. The CDR3 consists of 14 residues. CDR1 is MNHEY and CDR2 is SMNVEV in the germline V gene (reference sequence). CDR3 in DNA: TGTGCCAGCTCTACTAGCGGGTGGACCGGGGAGCTGTTTTTT. Translating it yields CASSTSGWTGELFF.

The chain uses TRBV19 and TRBJ2-5, with 7 bases aligning to TRBD1. V shed 4 bases, J shed 5 bases, and the junction held 4 bases outside the gene matches. The CDR3 consists of 13 residues. Germline V gene lookup returns CDR1 LNHDA and CDR2 SQIVND (reference sequence). The CDR3 loop is CASSNRGWETQYF. The CDR3 region has the DNA TGTGCCAGTAGTAACAGGGGTTGGGAGACCCAGTACTTC.

This clonotype was picked up a small number of times. The rearrangement links TRBV20-1 to TRBJ2-6, with D tentatively TRBD1 (6 bases). The CDR3 runs 15 residues. Germline CDR1 is DFQATT and CDR2 is SNEGSKA (reference sequence). Trimming pared 2 bases from V and 4 bases from J, leaving 12 bases between. The CDR3 bases are TGCAGTGCTAGACCCGGACAGTCCGGGGCCAACGTCCTGACTTTC. Translating it yields CSARPGQSGANVLTF.

The rearrangement links TRBV6-2 or TRBV6-3 to TRBJ2-4, with TRBD1 matching over 7 bases. Losses at the gene ends were 5 bases for V and 4 bases for J; bases not matched to a gene: 5. CDR1 is MNHEY and CDR2 is SVGEGT in the germline V gene. The CDR3 runs to 14 residues. The CDR3 DNA sequence: TGTGCCAGCAGTGCTACGGGACAGAAAAACATTCAGTACTTC. Translated, it gives CASSATGQKNIQYF.

The rearrangement links TRBV6-1 to TRBJ1-2, with D uncertain. The CDR3 runs to 14 residues. Trimming took 2 bases from V and 6 from J, leaving 13 bases between them. Germline V gene lookup returns CDR1 MNHNS and CDR2 SASEGT. CDR3 in amino acids: CASSEKRTTNGYTF. In DNA, the CDR3 is TGTGCCAGCAGTGAAAAAAGGACTACTAATGGCTACACCTTC.

This clonotype has a handful of counts. J is TRBJ2-7 and V is TRBV20-1, with 7 bases aligning to TRBD2. Germline V gene lookup returns CDR1 DFQATT and CDR2 SNEGSKA (reference sequence). This CDR3 is 15 amino acids long. The junction had 11 bases not matched to a gene; V was cut back by 1 base and J by 5 bases. This CDR3 is CSARGAGSFVNEQYF. CDR3 nucleotides: TGCAGTGCTAGAGGAGCGGGGAGCTTTGTGAACGAGCAGTACTTC.

In its sample, this clonotype was seen a few times. The V call is TRBV27, the J call TRBJ2-3; 7 nucleotides match TRBD2. Germline CDR1 and CDR2: MNHEY and SMNVEV (reference sequence). V was pared by 2 bases and J by 0 bases, with 5 bases of the junction left unmatched. The CDR3 sequence is 16 residues long. The chain's CDR3 is CASSLNGRPSTDTQYF. The CDR3 DNA reads TGTGCCAGCAGTTTAAACGGGAGGCCTAGCACAGATACGCAGTATTTT.

This chain connects TRBV5-1 to TRBJ2-7; TRBD1 might be the D (6 bases). The germline V and J ends were trimmed by 4 bases and 6 bases, with 11 bases remaining between them. In germline, CDR1 is SGHRS, CDR2 YFSETQ. This CDR3 region has 12 residues. The CDR3 nucleotides are TGCGCCAGCAGCGCGGACAGATTCGAGCAGTACTTC. Amino acid sequence: CASSADRFEQYF.

The table lists this clonotype with a few counts. This rearrangement joins TRBV7-6 to TRBJ2-7; D remains ambiguous. Germline V lookup: CDR1 SGHVS, CDR2 FNYEAQ. Trimming pared 1 base from V and 5 bases from J, leaving 6 bases between. This CDR3 comprises 12 residues. CDR3 region: CASSLVRDEQYF. For the CDR3, the DNA is TGTGCCAGCAGCTTAGTCCGGGACGAGCAGTACTTC.

This clonotype was counted between two and nine times. V is TRBV4-3 and J is TRBJ2-5; 14 nucleotides match TRBD2. CDR3 length equals 18 residues. Per germline, CDR1 LGHNA and CDR2 YSLEER. J lost 4 bases, V lost 1 base, and 8 bases had no gene match. DNA for the CDR3: TGCGCCAGCAGCCAAGGGCTAGGACTAGCGGGAGGAGGAGAGACCCAGTACTTC. Translating gives CASSQGLGLAGGGETQYF.

The V gene is TRBV12-3 or TRBV12-4, the J gene TRBJ1-2; a possible D gene is TRBD1 (6 bases). V lost 2 bases, J lost 4 bases, and 20 bases lay in between. There are 17 residues in the CDR3. The CDR3 is CASSLIAGDPPSYGYTF. The CDR3 nucleotides are TGTGCCAGCAGTTTAATCGCAGGGGATCCGCCTAGCTATGGCTACACCTTC.

The chain couples TRBV6-2 or TRBV6-3 to TRBJ2-1; D may be TRBD1 (6 bases). Germline assignment: CDR1 MNHEY and CDR2 SVGEGT. V lost 7 bases, J lost 7 bases, and 11 bases lay in between. This CDR3 has 12 residues. The CDR3 region has the DNA TGTGCCAGCACAACCGGGACAAATGAGCAGTTCTTC. Amino acids: CASTTGTNEQFF.

This chain uses TRBV30 with TRBJ1-1; 10 nucleotides agree with TRBD1. CDR3 length: 16 amino acids. Germline V gives CDR1 GTSNPN, CDR2 SVGIG (reference sequence). V lost 2 bases, J lost 1 base, and 7 bases stayed unmatched. As DNA, the CDR3 is TGTGCCTGGAGTTTACTAGGGACAGGGGCGAACACTGAAGCTTTCTTT. It specifies CAWSLLGTGANTEAFF. Full variable domain (missing parts from reference TRBV30 and TRBJ1-1): SQTIHQWPATLVQPVGSPLSLECTVEGTSNPNLYWYRQAAGRGLQLLFYSVGIGQISSEVPQNLSASRPQDRQFILSSKKLLLSDSGFYLCAWSLLGTGANTEAFFGQGTRLTVV.

The CDR3: CASSLGLGQSNTEAFF. CDR3 coding DNA: TGTGCCAGCAGTTTGGGTCTTGGTCAGAGTAACACTGAAGCTTTCTTT. The chain joins TRBV12-3 or TRBV12-4 to TRBJ1-1; unclear D gene. The CDR3 covers 16 residues. Trimming left V 3 bases short and J 2 bases short, with 16 bases between.

The genes are TRBV7-9 and TRBJ1-2; no firm D call. This CDR3 comprises 14 residues. The V gene's germline CDR1 is SEHNR and CDR2 FQNEAQ (reference sequence). Trimming shortened V by 6 bases and J by 1 base, and 12 bases separated the two germline ends. The chain's CDR3 is CASSSVVYNYGYTF. CDR3 coding DNA: TGTGCCAGCAGTTCGGTGGTGTATAACTATGGCTACACCTTC.

The J gene is TRBJ2-5, the V gene TRBV29-1; D call uncertain. With 1 base removed from V and 0 bases from J, the gap between germline ends came to 9 bases. The CDR3 loop spans 14 amino acids. From germline, CDR1 is SQVTM and CDR2 ANQGSEA. The chain's CDR3 is CSVEAAHNQETQYF. The CDR3 DNA reads TGCAGCGTTGAAGCCGCACACAACCAAGAGACCCAGTACTTC.

V gene TRBV5-1 combines with J gene TRBJ2-5, with a weak D call TRBD1 (9 bases). The CDR3 is 16 amino acids. Germline V gene lookup returns CDR1 SGHRS and CDR2 YFSETQ. V was clipped by 3 bases and J by 1 base, with 16 bases between them. The CDR3 here is CASSSGGTGSQETQYF. CDR3 DNA sequence: TGCGCCAGCAGCTCGGGAGGGACAGGGAGCCAAGAGACCCAGTACTTC.